What follows are 24 T cell receptor beta chains derived from one specimen sequenced in a study of cytotoxic CD8 clonotypes in ibrutinib-treated CLL. Clones were sequenced by immunoSEQ multiplex PCR, and TCRdb holds only the in-frame ones, with some missing. This table holds fewer than 200,000 clones, 84% found once. The sequenced sample was PBMCs, obtained after 24 months of ibrutinib treatment. The receptors were gathered from a human donor with chronic lymphocytic leukemia.

The DNA for the CDR3 is TGTGCCAGCAGCGACAGGGGGCAAAGCACAGATACGCAGTATTTT. Protein: CASSDRGQSTDTQYF. The chain couples TRBV6-1 to TRBJ2-3, with TRBD1 matching over 10 bases. Trimming took 6 bases from V and 0 from J; bases not matched to a gene: 3. The CDR3 spans 15 residues. Germline-derived CDR1 and CDR2 are MNHNS and SASEGT.

This clone was found a few times. The chain links TRBV29-1 to TRBJ1-2, with D perhaps matching TRBD1 (6 bases). CDR1 is SQVTM and CDR2 is ANQGSEA in the germline V gene. The CDR3 runs to 13 residues. The ends were cut back, 7 bases at V and 0 bases at J, with 12 bases in the middle. The CDR3 bases are TGCAGCGCCCGACAGGAAGCTAACTATGGCTACACCTTC. Protein product: CSARQEANYGYTF.

The V and J genes are TRBV29-1 and TRBJ2-3; no clear D. Between the trimmed V and J ends, which lost 4 bases and 0 bases, there was a span of 5 bases. CDR3 length: 12 residues. Germline CDR1 and CDR2: SQVTM and ANQGSEA. The DNA for the CDR3 is TGCAGCGTTGTGCCTAGCACAGATACGCAGTATTTT. Translated, it gives CSVVPSTDTQYF.

A few counts support this clone. V gene TRBV19 combines with J gene TRBJ1-1; TRBD1 might be the D (6 bases). The CDR3 sequence is 13 residues long. Germline V gene sequence: CDR1 LNHDA, CDR2 SQIVND (reference sequence). V was clipped by 5 bases and J by 3 bases, with 10 bases between them. Here the CDR3 DNA reads TGTGCCAGTAGTTCCACAGGGTACACTGAAGCTTTCTTT. Amino acid sequence: CASSSTGYTEAFF.

The chain combines TRBV5-5 with TRBJ1-2; 7 positions agree with TRBD1. The CDR3 is made up of 11 amino acids. The germline CDR1 and CDR2 sequences are SGHKS and YYEKEE (reference sequence). V lost 4 bases and J lost 7; bases outside the gene matches: 1. The CDR3 DNA follows: TGTGCCAGCAGCAGGGACAGTGGCTACACCTTC. Residues: CASSRDSGYTF.

The genes are TRBV7-9 and TRBJ1-5; D perhaps matches TRBD1 (5 bases). With 1 base removed from V and 4 bases from J, the gap between germline ends came to 8 bases. The CDR3 covers 14 residues. The germline CDR1 and CDR2 sequences are SEHNR and FQNEAQ (reference sequence). The CDR3 reads CASSLGQINQPQHF. The CDR3 DNA reads as TGTGCCAGCAGCTTAGGACAGATAAATCAGCCCCAGCATTTT.

This CDR3 reads CASHFGYERLGEAFF. Here the CDR3 DNA reads TGTGCCTCCCATTTTGGGTATGAGAGGTTAGGTGAAGCTTTCTTT. V usage is TRBV15 and J usage is TRBJ1-1; D is unresolved. The V end was cut by 11 bases, the J end by 7 bases, with 26 bases between. Germline V CDR1 and CDR2: LNHNV, YYDKDF (reference sequence). The CDR3 extends over 15 amino acids.

CDR3 in amino acids: CASRLHSGTGGRNTGELFF. The DNA of the CDR3 is TGCGCCAGCAGGCTCCACTCCGGGACAGGGGGGCGAAACACCGGGGAGCTGTTTTTT. The chain employs TRBV5-1 and TRBJ2-2, with 11 bases aligning to TRBD1. CDR3 length equals 19 residues. J gave up 2 bases and V 5 bases, and 14 bases lay outside the gene matches. Germline assignment: CDR1 SGHRS and CDR2 YFSETQ.

This chain connects TRBV29-1 to TRBJ1-2; D is ambiguous. The V gene's germline CDR1 is SQVTM and CDR2 ANQGSEA. The CDR3 is 14 amino acids. The V end was cut by 3 bases, the J end by 2 bases, with 13 bases between. The CDR3 here is CSVEGLGSNYGYTF. CDR3 sequence (DNA): TGCAGCGTTGAGGGGTTAGGGTCCAACTATGGCTACACCTTC.

The chain is built from TRBV28 and TRBJ2-5; 9 nucleotides match TRBD1. The V and J ends lost 6 bases and 7 bases, in that order; junction bases with no gene match: 15. The CDR3 is made up of 16 amino acids. Germline V gives CDR1 MDHEN, CDR2 SYDVKM. The chain's CDR3 is CASSRGLGTGPLTQYF. CDR3 nucleotide sequence: TGTGCCAGCAGCCGGGGACTCGGGACAGGGCCTTTGACCCAGTACTTC.

This rearrangement joins TRBV9 to TRBJ1-2; D is perhaps TRBD1 (5 bases). CDR3 size: 15 residues. Germline V gene data show CDR1 as SGDLS and CDR2 as YYNGEE. The V and J ends lost 0 bases and 4 bases respectively, with 13 bases between them. This chain's CDR3 is CASSVEFGGTYGYTF. CDR3 nucleotide sequence: TGTGCCAGCAGCGTAGAATTCGGTGGGACCTATGGCTACACCTTC.

The chain links TRBV9 to TRBJ2-7; TRBD1 aligns across 11 bases. The CDR3 runs to 14 residues. CDR1 and CDR2 (germline): SGDLS, YYNGEE. V shed 4 bases, J shed 2 bases, and the junction held 2 bases outside the gene matches. The CDR3 region has the DNA TGTGCCAGCAGCCCGGACAGGGGGCCCTACGAGCAGTACTTC. Protein: CASSPDRGPYEQYF.

This clone has ten or more counts. The chain joins TRBV7-3 to TRBJ2-3, with TRBD2 as a possible D gene (5 bases). Germline values: CDR1 SGHTA, CDR2 FQGTGA. The CDR3 sequence is 17 residues long. The ends were cut back, 1 base at V and 2 bases at J, with 16 bases in the middle. CDR3 nucleotides: TGTGCCAGCAGCTTAAACCCGGGCGGGTCGACCACAGATACGCAGTATTTT. This gives the protein CASSLNPGGSTTDTQYF.

The J gene is TRBJ1-1, the V gene TRBV5-1; D is ambiguous. The V gene lost 6 bases and the J gene lost 1 base, with 4 bases spanning the gap. The CDR3 sequence is 11 residues long. Germline lookup yields CDR1 SGHRS and CDR2 YFSETQ. DNA for the CDR3: TGCGCCAGCATGGGGAACACTGAAGCTTTCTTT. Translating it yields CASMGNTEAFF.

V is TRBV19 and J is TRBJ1-1; D is undetermined. This CDR3 contains 15 residues. V lost 3 bases and J lost 5, with 16 bases in between. Germline V CDR1 and CDR2: LNHDA, SQIVND (reference sequence). CDR3 sequence (DNA): TGTGCCAGTAGTATCCAGGACCCGGGGTGGACTGAAGCTTTCTTT. Protein product: CASSIQDPGWTEAFF.

This clone was seen a single time. V is TRBV4-1 and J is TRBJ2-3; tentative D call: TRBD2 (6 bases). Looked up from germline, CDR1 is MGHRA and CDR2 is YSYEKL. V lost 6 bases and J 0 bases, leaving 13 bases between the germline ends. The CDR3 runs 15 residues. CDR3 sequence: CASSSSGTSTDTQYF. The CDR3 bases are TGCGCCAGCAGTTCATCGGGGACTAGCACAGATACGCAGTATTTT.

The sample holds a few counts of this clone. The CDR3 DNA reads as TGCAGCGTTGCTGACAGGATGAACACTGAAGCTTTCTTT. Residues: CSVADRMNTEAFF. This rearrangement joins TRBV29-1 to TRBJ1-1; possible D gene TRBD1, 6 bases. CDR1 SQVTM and CDR2 ANQGSEA come from the germline V gene. This CDR3 has 13 residues. Trimming removed 4 bases at V and 0 bases at J, with 9 bases between.

The chain carries TRBV30 and TRBJ1-2, with D perhaps matching TRBD1 (5 bases). The CDR3 length is 14 residues. Trimming shortened V by 2 bases and J by 4 bases, and 14 bases separated the two germline ends. Looked up from germline, CDR1 is GTSNPN and CDR2 is SVGIG (reference sequence). Written as DNA, the CDR3 is TGTGCCTGGAGTACCGGCGGGGCAGCCTATGGCTACACCTTC. It specifies CAWSTGGAAYGYTF.

Details on this clone: This sample includes further DNA sequences coding for the same CDR3. The chain employs TRBV9 and TRBJ2-7; the D gene is possibly TRBD1 (6 bases). Germline lookup yields CDR1 SGDLS and CDR2 YYNGEE. The CDR3 length is 15 residues. V shed 0 bases and J shed 7 bases, with 17 bases lying between them. The CDR3 spells CASSVGSRGFYEQYF. CDR3 sequence (DNA): TGTGCCAGCAGCGTAGGGTCAAGGGGGTTCTATGAGCAGTACTTC.

The V and J genes are TRBV28 and TRBJ2-3; D possibly corresponds to TRBD1 (6 bases). The CDR3 has 13 amino acids. V lost 6 bases, J lost 1 base, and 8 bases lay in between. The V gene's germline CDR1 is MDHEN and CDR2 SYDVKM. For the CDR3, the DNA is TGTGCCAGCAGGAACAGGGGCACAGATACGCAGTATTTT. This sequence encodes CASRNRGTDTQYF.

The rearrangement links TRBV7-9 to TRBJ1-5, with no clear D. Trimming shortened V by 2 bases and J by 6 bases, and 5 bases separated the two germline ends. CDR1 and CDR2 (germline): SEHNR, FQNEAQ (reference sequence). The CDR3 spans 12 residues. For the CDR3, the DNA is TGTGCCAGCAGCTTACAGAGTCAGCCCCAGCATTTT. It translates to CASSLQSQPQHF. Supplemented by reference TRBV7-9 and TRBJ1-5, the full variable domain reads DTGVSQNPRHKITKRGQNVTFRCDPISEHNRLYWYRQTLGQGPEFLTYFQNEAQLEKSRLLSDRFSAERPKGSFSTLEIQRTEQGDSAMYLCASSLQSQPQHFGDGTRLSIL.

This chain links TRBV2 with TRBJ2-7, with D possibly being TRBD1 or TRBD2 (6 bases each). V lost 5 bases and J lost 2, with 16 bases in between. Germline V gene sequence: CDR1 SNHLY, CDR2 FYNNEI. There are 15 residues in the CDR3. The CDR3 loop is CASSLRDTGPYEQYF. Here the CDR3 DNA reads TGTGCCAGCAGTCTGCGGGACACGGGACCCTACGAGCAGTACTTC.

The chain is built from TRBV30 and TRBJ1-4; TRBD1 is a possible D gene (6 bases). The ends were cut back, 1 base at V and 5 bases at J, with 17 bases in the middle. The CDR3 sequence is 16 residues long. Looked up from germline, CDR1 is GTSNPN and CDR2 is SVGIG (reference sequence). In nucleotides, the CDR3 is TGTGCCTGGAGTGCACGATACCGGGGGCGGAATGAAAAACTGTTTTTT. It encodes CAWSARYRGRNEKLFF.

The chain uses TRBV4-1 and TRBJ2-3; D perhaps matches TRBD1 (5 bases). The CDR3 is 13 residues long. CDR1 and CDR2 from the germline V gene are MGHRA and YSYEKL. V was shortened by 1 base and J by 6 bases, with 8 bases between the two germline ends. The DNA for the CDR3 is TGCGCCAGCAGCCAAGGACCAGGGGATACGCAGTATTTT. Protein product: CASSQGPGDTQYF.